The clone carrying this T cell receptor (beta chain) has only one observation. Clones were read by immunoSEQ multiplex PCR, and TCRdb kept only the in-frame ones, dropping some. The sample lists around 140,000 clones; 65% to 85% were seen once. The data are from a study of blood T cell repertoires in COVID-19. The germline V gene encodes CDR1 SQVTM and CDR2 ANQGSEA. The CDR3 runs to 13 residues. V lost 4 bases to trimming and J lost 8 bases; unmatched junction nucleotides: 6. This sequence originates from a woman older than 75 with acute or convalescent COVID-19. The sample consisted of peripheral blood. The chain joins TRBV29-1 to TRBJ1-4, with 8 bases identical to TRBD1. The DNA for the CDR3 is TGCAGCGTTGGGGCAGGGGGCGAAGAAAAACTGTTTTTT. Translated: CSVGAGGEEKLFF.